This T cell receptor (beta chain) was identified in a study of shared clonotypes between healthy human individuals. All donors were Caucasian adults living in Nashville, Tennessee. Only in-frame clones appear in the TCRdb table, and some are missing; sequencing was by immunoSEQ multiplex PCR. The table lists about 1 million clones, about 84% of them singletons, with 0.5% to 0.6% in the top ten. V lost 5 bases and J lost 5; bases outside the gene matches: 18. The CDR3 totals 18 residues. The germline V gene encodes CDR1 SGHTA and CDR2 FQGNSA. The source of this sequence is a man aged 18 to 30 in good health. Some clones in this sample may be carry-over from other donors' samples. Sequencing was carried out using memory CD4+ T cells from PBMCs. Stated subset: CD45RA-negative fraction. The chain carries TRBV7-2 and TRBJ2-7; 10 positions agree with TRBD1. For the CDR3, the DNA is TGTGCCAGCAGCCTAAGGGGGGCGGCCGGGACAGGGGACCACGAGCAGTACTTC. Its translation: CASSLRGAAGTGDHEQYF.